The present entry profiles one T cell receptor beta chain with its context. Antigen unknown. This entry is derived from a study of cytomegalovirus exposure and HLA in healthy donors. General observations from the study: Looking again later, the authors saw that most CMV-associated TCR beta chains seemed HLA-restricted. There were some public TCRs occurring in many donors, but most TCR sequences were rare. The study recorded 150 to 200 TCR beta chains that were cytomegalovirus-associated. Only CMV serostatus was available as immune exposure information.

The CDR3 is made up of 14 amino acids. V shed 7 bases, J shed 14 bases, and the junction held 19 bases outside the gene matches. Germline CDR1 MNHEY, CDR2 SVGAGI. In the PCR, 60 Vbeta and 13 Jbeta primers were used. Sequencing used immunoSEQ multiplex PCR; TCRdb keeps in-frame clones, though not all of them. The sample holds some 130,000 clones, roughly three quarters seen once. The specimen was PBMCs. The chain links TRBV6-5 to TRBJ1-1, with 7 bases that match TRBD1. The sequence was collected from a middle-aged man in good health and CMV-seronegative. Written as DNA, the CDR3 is TGTGCCAGCACGGTCAGGGGGATCTGGGCGGAAAGCTTCTTT. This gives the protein CASTVRGIWAESFF.